This TCR beta chain stems from a study of blood T cell repertoires in COVID-19. Across the study: Donors in the United States, Italy and Spain gave samples during acute or convalescent COVID-19.

This clone has only one observation. Germline V CDR1 and CDR2: KGHSH, LQKENI. The length of the CDR3 is 15 residues. V trimming: 5 bases; J trimming: 3 bases; junction bases outside the gene matches: 4. The table came from immunoSEQ multiplex PCR; TCRdb's copy has only in-frame clones and leaves some out. Counted here are around 450,000 clones, around 90% occurring once; the ten biggest clones make up about 0.65%. The chain carries TRBV18 and TRBJ2-3; 11 nucleotides align to TRBD2. The TCR sequence derives from a young woman who had recovered from COVID-19. The sequencing input was PBMCs or T cells enriched from blood (not recorded which). DNA of the CDR3: TGTGCCAGCTCAACTAGCGGGGGTGAGACAGATACGCAGTATTTT. Translating it yields CASSTSGGETDTQYF.